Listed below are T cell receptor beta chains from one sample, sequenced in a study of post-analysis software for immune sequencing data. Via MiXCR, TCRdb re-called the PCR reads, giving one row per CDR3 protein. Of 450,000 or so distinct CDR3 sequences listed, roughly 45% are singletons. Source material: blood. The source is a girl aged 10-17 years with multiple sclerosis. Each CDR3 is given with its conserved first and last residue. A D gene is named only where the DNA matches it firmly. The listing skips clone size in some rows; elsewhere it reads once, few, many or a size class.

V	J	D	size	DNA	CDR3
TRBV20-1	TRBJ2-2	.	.	TGCAGTGCTAGCGACCCGAACACCGGGGAGCTGTTTTTT	CSASDPNTGELFF
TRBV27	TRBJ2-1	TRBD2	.	TGTGCCAGCAGTACTAGCGGGAGTGTCTCCAATGAGCAGTTCTTC	CASSTSGSVSNEQFF
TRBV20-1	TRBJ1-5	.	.	TGCAGTGCTAGTCGACAGACTAGCAATCAGCCCCAGCATTTT	CSASRQTSNQPQHF
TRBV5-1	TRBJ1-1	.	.	TGCGCCAGCAGCTTGAAGGTCACAGAGAACACTGAAGCTTTCTTT	CASSLKVTENTEAFF
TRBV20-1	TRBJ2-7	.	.	TGCAGTGCTAGAGGAGCCACCGACTACGAGCAGTACTTC	CSARGATDYEQYF
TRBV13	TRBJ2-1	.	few	TGTGCCAGCAGCTCAAGCAAGCGGGAGCAGTTCTTC	CASSSSKREQFF
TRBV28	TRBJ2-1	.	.	TGTGCCAGCAGGACCTCTCGAGATGAGCAGTTCTTC	CASRTSRDEQFF
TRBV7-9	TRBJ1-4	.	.	TGTGCCAGCAGCTCAGGATCAACTAATGAAAAACTGTTTTTT	CASSSGSTNEKLFF
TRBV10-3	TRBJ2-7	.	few	TGTGCCATCAGTGTGGGTTTACAGGCTAACTACGAGCAGTACTTC	CAISVGLQANYEQYF
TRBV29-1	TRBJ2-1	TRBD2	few	TGCAGCGTTTCCCTCGTGACCGGGACTAGCGTCTTCTCCTACAATGAGCAGTTCTTC	CSVSLVTGTSVFSYNEQFF
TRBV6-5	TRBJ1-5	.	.	TGTGCCAGCAGTTACTCGAATGCGGGGAATCAGCCCCAGCATTTT	CASSYSNAGNQPQHF
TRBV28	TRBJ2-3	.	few	TGTGCCAGCCAGGGGTCACCCGTCACAGATACGCAGTATTTT	CASQGSPVTDTQYF
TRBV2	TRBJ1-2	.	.	TGTGCCAGCACCGAGACAGACTATGGCTACACCTTC	CASTETDYGYTF
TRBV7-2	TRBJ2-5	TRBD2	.	TGTGCCAGCAGCTTAATGGGGACTACCCAAGAGACCCAGTACTTC	CASSLMGTTQETQYF
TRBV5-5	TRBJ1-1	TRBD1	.	TGTGCCAGCAGCCTTCGGACAGGGTGGGTCACTGAAGCTTTCTTT	CASSLRTGWVTEAFF
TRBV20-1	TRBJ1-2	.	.	TGCAGTGCTCCCCGATGGGGCTACACCTTC	CSAPRWGYTF
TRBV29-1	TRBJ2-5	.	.	TGCAGCGTTGAAGAAAATATTTCCCATCTTTATGGCCAAACCCAAGAGACCCAGTACTTC	CSVEENISHLYGQTQETQYF
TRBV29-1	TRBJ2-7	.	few	TGCAGCGTCTCCCCGAGCGCTTCCTACGAGCAGTACTTC	CSVSPSASYEQYF
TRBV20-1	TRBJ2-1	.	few	TGCAGTGCCAGACCTATAACCGGGACTCCCTCCTACAATGAGCAGTTCTTC	CSARPITGTPSYNEQFF
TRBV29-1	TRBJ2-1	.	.	TGCAGCGCCACCGACCTTGATGAGCAGTTCTTC	CSATDLDEQFF
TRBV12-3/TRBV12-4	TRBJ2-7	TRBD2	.	TGTGCCAGCAGTGCCCAGGGTGGGGGGGACGAGCAGTACTTC	CASSAQGGGDEQYF
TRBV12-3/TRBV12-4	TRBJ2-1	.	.	TGTGCCAGCAGTTTAGCAGAGGTCGGGAATGAGCAGTTCTTC	CASSLAEVGNEQFF
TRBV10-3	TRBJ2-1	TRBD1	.	TGTGCCATCAGTGGGGACAGGTCCTACAATGAGCAGTTCTTC	CAISGDRSYNEQFF
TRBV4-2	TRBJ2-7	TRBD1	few	TGTGCCAGCAGCCTCGCCGGACAGGGGACCGAGCAGTACTTC	CASSLAGQGTEQYF
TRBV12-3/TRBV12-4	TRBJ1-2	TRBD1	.	TGTGCCAGCAGCCGACAGGGAAGGGCCTATGGCTACACCTTC	CASSRQGRAYGYTF
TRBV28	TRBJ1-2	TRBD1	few	TGTGCCAGCAGCCCAGGGACAGAATCTAGATCCACCTTC	CASSPGTESRSTF
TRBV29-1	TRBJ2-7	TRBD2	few	TGCAGCGTTAATTGGGGGGGTGCGGGGGTGAGCTACGAGCAGTACTTC	CSVNWGGAGVSYEQYF
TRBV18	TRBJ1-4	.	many	TGTGCCAGCTCACCAAGAGGGCAAGCTAATGAAAAACTGTTTTTT	CASSPRGQANEKLFF
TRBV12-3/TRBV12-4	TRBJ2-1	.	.	TGTGCCAGCAGTTTGAGGGGGGACCCTAGGGATGAGCAGTTCTTC	CASSLRGDPRDEQFF
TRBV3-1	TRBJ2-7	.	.	TGTGCCAGCAGCCAATCAGCCGGTGGGCGGCGCTCGGACGAGCAGTACTTC	CASSQSAGGRRSDEQYF
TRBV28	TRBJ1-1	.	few	TGTGCCAGCAGTTCTCCGGGATTGAACACTGAAGCTTTCTTT	CASSSPGLNTEAFF
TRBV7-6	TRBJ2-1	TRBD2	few	TGTGCCAGCAGCTTAGTACTAGCGGCGAACAATGAGCAGTTCTTC	CASSLVLAANNEQFF
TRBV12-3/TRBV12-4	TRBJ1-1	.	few	TGTGCCAGCAGTTTTTCCCCCAGGGAAAACACTGAAGCTTTCTTT	CASSFSPRENTEAFF
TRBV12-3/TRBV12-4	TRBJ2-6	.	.	TGTGCCAGCAGTACAACGGGAGTACCTGGGGCCAACGTCCTGACTTTC	CASSTTGVPGANVLTF
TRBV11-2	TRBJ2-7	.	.	TGTGCCAGCAGCAGAGAAATCCCAGGCGGAACCGAGCAGTACTTC	CASSREIPGGTEQYF
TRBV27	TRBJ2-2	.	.	TGTGCCAGCAGTTTAGCCAGGGAAGGGACCGGGGAGCTGTTTTTT	CASSLAREGTGELFF
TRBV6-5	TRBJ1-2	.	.	TGTGCCAGCAGCCCCTTGAATCAGGGCGCCTATGGCTACACCTTC	CASSPLNQGAYGYTF
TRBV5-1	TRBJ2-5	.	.	TGCGCCAGCAGCGCCTCCACAGGGTACCAAGAGACCCAGTACTTC	CASSASTGYQETQYF
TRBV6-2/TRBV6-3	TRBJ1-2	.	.	TGTGCCAGCAGTTACTCCGACGGATCTTATGGCTACACCTTC	CASSYSDGSYGYTF
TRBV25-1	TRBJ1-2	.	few	TGTGCCAGCAGGGGGTCGGAGGGGAGGGCTGACTATGGCTACACCTTC	CASRGSEGRADYGYTF
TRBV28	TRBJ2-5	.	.	TGTGCCAGCAGTTATCCCGGGACGGCTCAAGAGACCCAATACTTC	CASSYPGTAQETQYF
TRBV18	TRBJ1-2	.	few	TGTGCCAGCTCACCAGAGGGACCGCATTACGGCTACACCTTC	CASSPEGPHYGYTF
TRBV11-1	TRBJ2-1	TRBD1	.	TGTGCCAGCAGCTTCGGACAGGGTCCTGAGCAGTTCTTC	CASSFGQGPEQFF
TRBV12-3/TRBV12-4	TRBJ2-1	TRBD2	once	TGTGCCAGCAGTCCGACTAGCGGGAGGGCCGTAAATGAGCAGTTCTTC	CASSPTSGRAVNEQFF
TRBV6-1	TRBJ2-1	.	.	TGTGCCAGCAGTGTCTCGGGAACGGCCTACAATGAGCAGTTCTTC	CASSVSGTAYNEQFF
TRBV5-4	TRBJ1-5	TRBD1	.	TGTGCCAGCAGCTTTCAGGGGGTTGGCAATCAGCCCCAGCATTTT	CASSFQGVGNQPQHF
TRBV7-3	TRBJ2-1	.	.	TGTGCCAGCAGCCCAGACTCGGGCTCCTACAATGAGCAGTTCTTC	CASSPDSGSYNEQFF
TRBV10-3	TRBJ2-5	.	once	TGTGCCACCAGTGACAGTTCACAAGAGACCCAGTACTTC	CATSDSSQETQYF
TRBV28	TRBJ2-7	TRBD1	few	TGTGCCAGCAGTACTCTTTCTCAAACAGGGGACGAGCAGTACTTC	CASSTLSQTGDEQYF
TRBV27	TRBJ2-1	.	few	TGTGCCAGCAGTTTTTTGAGCGGAGGGGGCAATGAGCAGTTCTTC	CASSFLSGGGNEQFF